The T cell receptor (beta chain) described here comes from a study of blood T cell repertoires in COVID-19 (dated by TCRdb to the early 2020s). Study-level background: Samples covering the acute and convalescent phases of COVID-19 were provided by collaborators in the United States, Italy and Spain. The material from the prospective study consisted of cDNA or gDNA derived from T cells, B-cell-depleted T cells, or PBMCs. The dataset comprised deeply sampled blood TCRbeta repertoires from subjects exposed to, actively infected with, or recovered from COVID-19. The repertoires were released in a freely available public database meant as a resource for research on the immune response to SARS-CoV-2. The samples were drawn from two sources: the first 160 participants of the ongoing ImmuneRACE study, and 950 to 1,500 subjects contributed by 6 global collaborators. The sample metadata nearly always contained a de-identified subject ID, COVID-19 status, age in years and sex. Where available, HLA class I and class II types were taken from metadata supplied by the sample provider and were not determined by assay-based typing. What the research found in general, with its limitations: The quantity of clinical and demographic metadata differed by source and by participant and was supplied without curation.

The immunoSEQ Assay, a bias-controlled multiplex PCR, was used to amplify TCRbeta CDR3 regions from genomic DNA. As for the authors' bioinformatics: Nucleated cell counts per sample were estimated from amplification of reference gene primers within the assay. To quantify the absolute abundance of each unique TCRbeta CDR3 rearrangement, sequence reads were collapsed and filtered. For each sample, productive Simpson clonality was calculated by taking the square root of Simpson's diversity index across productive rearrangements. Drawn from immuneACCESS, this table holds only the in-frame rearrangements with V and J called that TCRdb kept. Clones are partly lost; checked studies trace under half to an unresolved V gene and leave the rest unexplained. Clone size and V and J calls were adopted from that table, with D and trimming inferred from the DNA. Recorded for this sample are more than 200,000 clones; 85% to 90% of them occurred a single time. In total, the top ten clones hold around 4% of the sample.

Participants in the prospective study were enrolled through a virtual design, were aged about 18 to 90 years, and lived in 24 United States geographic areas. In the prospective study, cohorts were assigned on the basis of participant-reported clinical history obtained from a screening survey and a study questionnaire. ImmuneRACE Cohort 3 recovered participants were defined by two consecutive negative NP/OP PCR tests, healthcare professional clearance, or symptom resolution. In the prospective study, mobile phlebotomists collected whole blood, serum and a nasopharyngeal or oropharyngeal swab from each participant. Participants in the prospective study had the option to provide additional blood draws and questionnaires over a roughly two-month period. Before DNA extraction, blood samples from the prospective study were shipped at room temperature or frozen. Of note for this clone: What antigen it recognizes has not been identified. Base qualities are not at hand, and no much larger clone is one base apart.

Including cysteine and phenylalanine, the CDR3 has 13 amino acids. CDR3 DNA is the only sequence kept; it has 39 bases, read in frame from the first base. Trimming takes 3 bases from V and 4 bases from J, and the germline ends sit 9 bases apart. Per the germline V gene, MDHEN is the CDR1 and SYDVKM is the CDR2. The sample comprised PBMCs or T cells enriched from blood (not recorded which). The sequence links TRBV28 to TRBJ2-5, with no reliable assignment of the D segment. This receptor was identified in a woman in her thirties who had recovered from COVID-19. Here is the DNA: TGTGCCAGCAGTTTTGGGCCAATAGAGACCCAGTACTTC. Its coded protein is CASSFGPIETQYF.